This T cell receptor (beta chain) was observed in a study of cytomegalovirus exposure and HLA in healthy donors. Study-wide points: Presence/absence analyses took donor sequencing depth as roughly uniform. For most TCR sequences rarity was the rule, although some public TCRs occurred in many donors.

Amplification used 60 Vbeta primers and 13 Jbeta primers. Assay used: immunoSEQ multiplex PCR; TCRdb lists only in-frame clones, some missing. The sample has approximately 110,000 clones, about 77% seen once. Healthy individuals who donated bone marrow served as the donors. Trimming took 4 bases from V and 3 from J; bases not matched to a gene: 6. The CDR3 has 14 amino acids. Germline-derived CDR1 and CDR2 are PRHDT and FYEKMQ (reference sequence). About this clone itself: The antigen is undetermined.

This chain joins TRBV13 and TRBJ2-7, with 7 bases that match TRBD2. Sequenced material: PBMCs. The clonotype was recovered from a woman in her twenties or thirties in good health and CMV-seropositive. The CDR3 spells CASSWGLPNYEQYF. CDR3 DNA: TGTGCCAGCAGCTGGGGACTACCTAACTACGAGCAGTACTTC.